The sequence of this TCR beta chain was determined in a study of graft-versus-host responses after intestinal transplantation listed by TCRdb under 2021. In the study overall: Multivisceral, liver-intestinal, or isolated intestinal transplants were received by the recipients. Every recipient was given anti-thymocyte globulin induction, then maintenance tacrolimus and steroids for approximately 3 years. Bulk TCR-beta CDR3 sequencing was used to track graft-versus-host and host-versus-graft alloreactive T cell clones in the graft, circulation and bone marrow after intestinal transplantation. Alloreactive clones were identified by sequencing pre-transplant mixed lymphocyte reaction products and comparing them with unstimulated pre-transplant donor and recipient T cells. The cohort enrolled about two dozen intestinal transplant recipients including one retransplant, and 3 patients lacking pretransplant specimens were excluded. Donor T cell macrochimerism was defined as a peak of at least 4% donor T cells among recipient peripheral blood mononuclear cells. Rather than being sequenced by the commercial service, samples from a few later patients were sequenced in-house on an Illumina MiSeq and processed with MiXCR.

Concerning this clone: Its target antigen remains unknown. The sample holds no much larger clone one base away, and base qualities are not on file.

Receptors were amplified or captured by the immunoSEQ multiplex PCR assay. In most patients, genomic DNA was isolated using the Qiagen DNeasy Blood and Tissue Kit and sent frozen to Adaptive Biotechnologies for TCR sequencing. For most patients, high-throughput TCR-beta CDR3 sequencing of genomic DNA was performed by Adaptive Biotechnologies. In the paper's pipeline: TCR sequencing data were retrieved from Adaptive's ImmunoSEQ software for some 19 patients, whereas a few other patients were processed with MiXCR and VDJtools. To correct CD4 versus CD8 sorting errors, sequences present in both subsets at a frequency ratio below 5:1 were removed. Because the origin of CDR3 nucleotide sequences shared between donor and recipient could not be assigned, those sequences were removed. At least 2-fold expansion over unstimulated cells and a minimum CFSE-low frequency of 0.002% (template counts) or 0.001% (read counts) were required for clones to be classified as alloreactive. Clones detected in sequenced pre-transplant spleen, lymph node, or MLR CFSE-low populations of the donor or recipient were defined as mappable. Cumulative frequency of alloreactive clones was calculated as a percentage of all sequences weighted by copy number. In TCRdb, the immuneACCESS table is reduced to in-frame sequences with V and J assigned. These tables do not hold every clone; where another copy was compared, an unresolved V gene accounts for under half, and the others remain unexplained. V and J calls and clone size come straight from that table; D and trimming were deduced from the DNA. Counted in this sample were tens of thousands of clones; roughly 90% of them appeared once. The top ten clones comprise around 0.6% of the sample.

This specimen's time point label, per the study, means: cells obtained before transplantation from donor or recipient. CD3+CD4+ and CD3+CD8+ populations were FACS-sorted from unstimulated pre-transplant donor and recipient cells taken from spleen or lymph nodes. Reading from cysteine to phenylalanine, the CDR3 counts 12 amino acids. CDR3 DNA is the only sequence kept; it has 36 bases, read in frame from the first base. CDR1 MNHEY and CDR2 SVGAGI were looked up in the germline V gene. V was cut back by 6 bases and J by 7 bases, leaving a gap of 13 bases between them. The paper as a whole reports these results and caveats: High GvH to HvG T cell clonal ratios were observed in the allografts of patients with donor T cell macrochimerism. The relatively low number and heterogeneity of intestinal transplant patients limited the conclusions. GvH clones were detected in recipient bone marrow, and some appeared earlier in ileal mucosa or blood, consistent with an intestinal mucosal origin. Early after transplant, declines in HvG clones were associated with peak levels of circulating GvH clones.

The sequence is built from TRBV6-5 and TRBJ2-7; possibly the D gene is TRBD1, per 6 matching bases. The receptor was derived from a human donor who was the organ donor for an intestinal transplant. The sequenced sample was unstimulated CD4+ T cells sorted from spleen or lymph node cells, obtained before transplant. The CDR3: CASSSQGWEQYF. The base sequence is TGTGCCAGCAGCTCACAGGGTTGGGAGCAGTACTTC.